The T cell receptor (beta chain) under discussion was sequenced for a study of blood T cell repertoires in COVID-19. Turning to the study itself: Sources were T cells, B-cell-depleted T cells, or PBMCs; the material itself was cDNA or gDNA.

The CDR3 sequence is 14 residues long. Germline V CDR1 and CDR2: SGHRS, YFSETQ. The V gene lost 4 bases and the J gene lost 4 bases, with 14 bases spanning the gap. TCRdb's table, derived via immunoSEQ multiplex PCR, lists solely in-frame clones and lacks some. The sample has about 160,000 clones; around 84% are singletons. This receptor was identified in a human donor with acute or convalescent COVID-19. The donor label of this sample is uncertain. The chain uses TRBV5-1 and TRBJ2-5; D is possibly TRBD1 (6 bases). The sample comprised peripheral blood. CDR3 DNA: TGCGCCAGCAGCCCCACAGGGTTGGGAGAGACCCAGTACTTC. Its translation: CASSPTGLGETQYF.